These 30 T cell receptor beta chains were sequenced from one sample in a study of regulatory T cells in long-lasting Graves disease. Arm-PCR of CDR3 regions and iRepertoire HTBI primers were the basis on which TCR beta libraries were built. TCRdb processed the multiplex PCR reads anew with MiXCR; each CDR3 protein has one entry. The sample holds about 460,000 distinct CDR3 sequences, 20% to 25% seen once. Time point reported: persistent/refractory GD, antithyroid drugs over 5 years with positive TRAb. Making the TCR library involved RNA that had been extracted from PBMCs. The sample was peripheral blood mononuclear cells (PBMCs), taken when the disease was refractory, from a patient treated with antithyroid drugs. The origin of the receptors is a female donor with Graves disease.

This clonotype was counted a few times. A much larger clone sits a single nucleotide away, making a read error possible. The CDR3 reads CASSVGQANTEAFF. CDR3 nucleotides: TGTGCCAGCAGCGTGGGACAGGCGAACACTGAAGCTTTCTTT. This chain links TRBV9 with TRBJ1-1; 8 bases match TRBD1. The CDR3 runs 14 residues. CDR1 is SGDLS, CDR2 YYNGEE, per germline. Germline trimming cut 2 bases from V and 1 base from J; bases unmatched to any gene: 1.

This clonotype was counted at least ten times. The genes are TRBV7-2 and TRBJ1-2; TRBD1 agrees at 7 bases. Germline CDR1 is SGHTA and CDR2 is FQGNSA. CDR3 length: 16 residues. The trim removed 6 bases at V and 3 bases at J, leaving 13 bases unmatched. The DNA for the CDR3 is TGTGCCAGCAGTTCGTTTCCGACAGGGACCCACTATGGCTACACCTTC. It translates to CASSSFPTGTHYGYTF.

This clonotype was seen ten or more times. J is TRBJ2-5 and V is TRBV7-2; no reliable D call. Germline V CDR1 and CDR2: SGHTA, FQGNSA. The V end lost 2 bases, the J end lost 1 base, and 17 bases lay between the germline ends. The CDR3 covers 17 residues. CDR3 region: CASSLTRQTRPQETQYF. The CDR3 bases are TGTGCCAGCAGCTTAACACGACAAACCCGCCCCCAAGAGACCCAGTACTTC.

This clonotype was picked up a small number of times. This may come from a read error, since a much larger clone is one base off. The chain combines TRBV6-2 or TRBV6-3 with TRBJ2-7, with TRBD2 identical over 8 bases. Germline lookup yields CDR1 MNHEY and CDR2 SVGEGT. The CDR3 loop spans 15 amino acids. The junction had 11 bases not matched to a gene; V was cut back by 4 bases and J by 6 bases. The DNA for the CDR3 is TGTGCCAGCAGTTGCTCCCAAGCGGGAGTGGGCGAGCAGTACTTC. Its protein is CASSCSQAGVGEQYF.

CDR3 in DNA: TGTGCCAGCAGCCGTAGCGGGCTGGGGCGTGACGAGACCCAGTACTTC. The encoded protein is CASSRSGLGRDETQYF. The chain combines TRBV9 with TRBJ2-5; 7 bases are shared with TRBD2. The V and J ends lost 4 bases and 5 bases, in that order; junction bases with no gene match: 14. CDR1 and CDR2 from the germline V gene are SGDLS and YYNGEE. The CDR3 loop spans 16 amino acids.

The V call is TRBV10-3, the J call TRBJ2-5, with TRBD1 matching over 11 bases. Germline V gene sequence: CDR1 ENHRY, CDR2 SYGVKD. The CDR3 sequence is 14 residues long. The V and J ends lost 9 bases and 5 bases, in that order; junction bases with no gene match: 8. The CDR3 bases are TGTGCCATAAAAGGACAGGGGGCTCAGGAGACCCAGTACTTC. It specifies CAIKGQGAQETQYF.

This clonotype was observed at least ten times. This chain joins TRBV2 and TRBJ2-5, with 8 nucleotides matching TRBD1. The V gene's germline CDR1 is SNHLY and CDR2 FYNNEI. V shed 4 bases and J 4 bases; nucleotides not matched to a gene: 11. This CDR3 is built from 16 residues. Here the CDR3 DNA reads TGTGCCAGCAGTGTCAGCGGACAGGGATTCGGAGAGACCCAGTACTTC. This sequence encodes CASSVSGQGFGETQYF.

A note on this clonotype: A much larger clone lies one base from this, so it may be a read error. The genes are TRBV3-1 and TRBJ1-2, with D possibly being TRBD1 (6 bases). Germline V CDR1 and CDR2: LGHDT, YNNKEL (reference sequence). The CDR3 has 15 residues. The V end was cut by 4 bases, the J end by 7 bases, with 19 bases between. CDR3: CASSRGEGQPCGYTF. The CDR3 DNA reads as TGTGCCAGCAGCCGCGGTGAGGGACAACCCTGTGGCTACACCTTC.

This clonotype was observed a few times. The V gene is TRBV11-3, the J gene TRBJ2-7, with 10 bases that match TRBD1. CDR1 and CDR2 from the germline V gene are SGHNT and YENEEA. The CDR3 has 15 amino acids. V lost 5 bases to trimming and J lost 1 base; unmatched junction nucleotides: 5. In DNA form, the CDR3 reads TGTGCCAGCAGCCTCGGGACAGGGGTATCCTACGAGCAGTACTTC. This codes for CASSLGTGVSYEQYF.

This clonotype was counted a single time. This may stem from a read error, because a much larger clone lies one nucleotide away. This chain joins TRBV6-2 or TRBV6-3 and TRBJ2-5, with unresolved D. The CDR3 spans 15 residues. Germline lookup yields CDR1 MNHEY and CDR2 SVGEGT. Trimming removed 5 bases at V and 5 bases at J, with 18 bases between. CDR3 sequence reads: CASSEITVRVETQYF. For the CDR3, the DNA is TGTGCCAGCAGTGAAATAACCGTTCGGGTGGAGACCCAGTACTTC.

This clonotype occurred many times. The chain links TRBV12-3 or TRBV12-4 to TRBJ1-4, with D possibly matching TRBD1 (5 bases). CDR3 length equals 15 residues. V was clipped by 1 base and J by 8 bases, with 14 bases between them. This CDR3 reads CASSLGAREEEKLFF. The DNA for the CDR3 is TGTGCCAGCAGTTTAGGGGCCAGGGAGGAAGAAAAACTGTTTTTT.

Notes on this clonotype: A read error is likely here: a far larger clone is one base away. No conserved phenylalanine or tryptophan is present at the end of the CDR3, so a read error is the likely explanation. The CDR3 DNA reads as TGTGCCAGCAGCCGTTACAGGGGGTTGAACACTGAAGCTTTCTCT. This encodes CASSRYRGLNTEAFS. The genes are TRBV11-3 and TRBJ1-1; 8 nucleotides line up with TRBD1. The germline V gene has CDR1 SGHNT and CDR2 YENEEA. The V gene end was trimmed by 5 bases and the J gene end by 0 bases; junction bases not matched to a gene: 5. The CDR3 sequence is 15 residues long.

The sample holds many counts of this clonotype. One junction end does not reproduce the germline sequence, and a read error may be involved. The chain is built from TRBV28 and TRBJ2-7; weak D call: TRBD2 (6 bases). CDR3 length: 13 residues. The germline CDR1 and CDR2 sequences are MDHEN and SYDVKM. CDR3 in DNA: TGTGCCAGCAGTAAAGGGGACTCCAACGAGCAGTACTTC. This codes for CASSKGDSNEQYF. The full variable domain, its missing parts supplied by reference TRBV28 and TRBJ2-7, is DVKVTQSSRYLVKRTGEKVFLECVQDMDHENMFWYRQDPGLGLRLIYFSYDVKMKEKGDIPEGYSVSREKKERFSLILESASTNQTSMYLCASSKGDSNEQYFGPGTRLTVT.

This clonotype was seen only a few times. The rearrangement links TRBV15 to TRBJ2-2, with D hard to call. Trimming cost V 0 bases and J 7 bases, with 12 bases left between them. Germline-derived CDR1 and CDR2 are LNHNV and YYDKDF (reference sequence). This CDR3 has 15 residues. This CDR3 reads CATSREAIGLGELFF. The CDR3 DNA reads as TGTGCCACCAGCAGAGAAGCGATTGGCCTCGGGGAGCTGTTTTTT.

The chain recombines TRBV10-3 with TRBJ2-1, with TRBD2 as a possible D gene (6 bases). Trimming removed 0 bases at V and 0 bases at J, with 6 bases between. The CDR3 contains 15 residues. Germline CDR1 is ENHRY and CDR2 is SYGVKD. The CDR3 DNA reads TGTGCCATCAGTGAGTCGGGAGGCTCCTACAATGAGCAGTTCTTC. It translates to CAISESGGSYNEQFF.

The rearrangement uses TRBV7-9 and TRBJ2-1; D possibly corresponds to TRBD2 (5 bases). Germline lookup yields CDR1 SEHNR and CDR2 FQNEAQ (reference sequence). Trimming shortened V by 1 base and J by 7 bases, and 14 bases separated the two germline ends. The CDR3 runs 15 residues. The CDR3 loop reads CASSLGATSGNEQFF. DNA of the CDR3: TGTGCCAGCAGCTTAGGAGCCACGTCGGGAAATGAGCAGTTCTTC. The entire variable domain, with the rest obtained from reference TRBV7-9 and TRBJ2-1, is as follows: DTGVSQNPRHKITKRGQNVTFRCDPISEHNRLYWYRQTLGQGPEFLTYFQNEAQLEKSRLLSDRFSAERPKGSFSTLEIQRTEQGDSAMYLCASSLGATSGNEQFFGPGTRLTVL.

This clonotype showed up just a few times. This chain connects TRBV20-1 to TRBJ2-5, with 12 bases matching TRBD2. Trimming at V came to 1 base and at J to 2 bases, leaving 8 bases not matched to a gene. Germline CDR1 and CDR2: DFQATT and SNEGSKA (reference sequence). This CDR3 is 17 amino acids long. For the CDR3, the DNA is TGCAGTGCTAGAGGGCGACTAGCGGGGGCGCCTCAAGAGACCCAGTACTTC. Its protein is CSARGRLAGAPQETQYF.

This clonotype was picked up a small number of times. The chain joins TRBV28 to TRBJ2-1; D gene ambiguous. V lost 4 bases and J 9 bases, leaving 10 bases between the germline ends. Germline CDR1 is MDHEN and CDR2 is SYDVKM. The CDR3 consists of 12 residues. The CDR3 here is CASSSPAVEQFF. The CDR3 DNA follows: TGTGCCAGCAGTTCCCCGGCGGTTGAGCAGTTCTTC.

In this sample, this clonotype turned up many times. The rearrangement links TRBV27 to TRBJ2-2; D call uncertain. This CDR3 has 13 residues. CDR1 is MNHEY, CDR2 SMNVEV, per germline (reference sequence). V was shortened by 3 bases and J by 5 bases, with 7 bases between the two germline ends. CDR3 amino acids: CASSFRVTGELFF. In DNA form, the CDR3 reads TGTGCCAGCAGTTTTCGGGTTACCGGGGAGCTGTTTTTT.

This clonotype was counted many times. This sequence joins TRBV28 and TRBJ1-3; D gene unclear. Germline V CDR1 and CDR2: MDHEN, SYDVKM. The CDR3 consists of 14 residues. V lost 2 bases to trimming and J lost 3 bases, with 8 bases between them. The CDR3 DNA follows: TGTGCCAGCAGTTTACGGCGGATTGGAAACACCATATATTTT. Encoded protein: CASSLRRIGNTIYF.

This clonotype was counted ten times or more. The germline gene is not matched at one end of the junction; a read error may be the cause. CDR3 in amino acids: CASSPGFQPQHF. As DNA, the CDR3 is TGTGCCAGCAGTCCAGGATTTCAGCCCCAGCACTTT. The genes are TRBV12-3 or TRBV12-4 and TRBJ1-5; unclear D gene. The CDR3 contains 12 residues.

This clonotype was counted many times. This chain connects TRBV20-1 to TRBJ1-5; D may be TRBD1 (5 bases). The germline CDR1 and CDR2 sequences are DFQATT and SNEGSKA (reference sequence). The V end was cut by 6 bases, the J end by 6 bases, with 12 bases between. This CDR3 contains 12 residues. The CDR3 reads CSAREGFQPQHF. The CDR3 DNA follows: TGCAGTGCGCGGGAGGGGTTTCAGCCCCAGCATTTT.

This clonotype came up many times. The chain employs TRBV2 and TRBJ1-6; 9 nucleotides align to TRBD1. Germline V gives CDR1 SNHLY, CDR2 FYNNEI. The CDR3 totals 14 residues. J was trimmed by 9 bases and V by 3 bases; bases with no gene match: 3. CDR3 loop: CASSEGQGSSPLHF. CDR3 DNA: TGTGCCAGCAGTGAGGGACAGGGCAGTTCACCCCTCCACTTT.

This clonotype appeared many times. V gene TRBV2 combines with J gene TRBJ1-6; D is unresolved. Per germline, CDR1 SNHLY and CDR2 FYNNEI. Trimming pared 5 bases from V and 1 base from J, leaving 12 bases between. This CDR3 region has 16 residues. This chain's CDR3 is CASSMRLDSYNSPLHF. CDR3 nucleotide sequence: TGTGCCAGCAGTATGCGATTGGATTCCTATAATTCACCCCTCCACTTT.

In the case of this clonotype: This may be a read error, as it is one base from a much larger clone. This sequence joins TRBV7-2 and TRBJ1-1; maybe TRBD1 (6 bases). Per germline, CDR1 SGHTA and CDR2 FQGNSA. This CDR3 spans 16 amino acids. The V end lost 2 bases, the J end lost 0 bases, and 13 bases lay between the germline ends. The CDR3 DNA reads TGTGCCAGCAGCTTACACGAACGGGGGCTGAACACTGAAGCTTTCTTT. Amino acids: CASSLHERGLNTEAFF.

This clonotype has ten or more counts. V gene TRBV12-3 or TRBV12-4 combines with J gene TRBJ2-7; D is perhaps TRBD1 (6 bases). CDR3 length: 16 amino acids. V lost 5 bases to trimming and J lost 0 bases, with 17 bases between them. CDR3 DNA: TGTGCCAGCAGTCCCGGACAGACTTCTCTCTCCTACGAGCAGTACTTC. Encoded protein: CASSPGQTSLSYEQYF.

This clonotype was counted only a few times. This chain uses TRBV20-1 with TRBJ2-2, with D possibly being TRBD2 (7 bases). Trimming shortened V by 0 bases and J by 1 base, and 12 bases separated the two germline ends. Germline assignment: CDR1 DFQATT and CDR2 SNEGSKA (reference sequence). The CDR3 has 16 residues. CDR3 amino acids: CSARDGRGLNTGELFF. CDR3 DNA: TGCAGTGCTAGAGATGGGCGGGGGCTGAACACCGGGGAGCTGTTTTTT.

This chain connects TRBV6-1 to TRBJ2-6; D not certain. The CDR3 loop spans 17 amino acids. The germline gives CDR1 MNHNS, CDR2 SASEGT. V shed 5 bases and J shed 4 bases, with 18 bases lying between them. The CDR3 nucleotides read TGTGCCAGCAGTCCCTCCCGCGCCCCCTCGGGGGCCAACGTCCTGACTTTC. It specifies CASSPSRAPSGANVLTF.

This clonotype was counted a few times. The genes are TRBV7-2 and TRBJ1-2, with 8 bases identical to TRBD1. Germline V gives CDR1 SGHTA, CDR2 FQGNSA. This CDR3 comprises 15 residues. J gave up 7 bases and V 3 bases, and 10 bases lay outside the gene matches. The CDR3 bases are TGTGCCAGCAGCTTGGGTGGCAGGGGGCAGGGTGGCTACACCTTC. Translation gives CASSLGGRGQGGYTF.

Remarks on this clonotype: The junction shows a germline mismatch at one end, possibly a read error. The V call is TRBV5-1, the J call TRBJ2-6, with TRBD1 identical over 7 bases. This CDR3 has 15 residues. The V gene's germline CDR1 is SGHRS and CDR2 YFSETQ. CDR3 in amino acids: CATRDSYSGANVPTF. In DNA form, the CDR3 reads TGCGCCACCAGGGACAGTTACTCTGGGGCCAACGTCCCGACTTTC.